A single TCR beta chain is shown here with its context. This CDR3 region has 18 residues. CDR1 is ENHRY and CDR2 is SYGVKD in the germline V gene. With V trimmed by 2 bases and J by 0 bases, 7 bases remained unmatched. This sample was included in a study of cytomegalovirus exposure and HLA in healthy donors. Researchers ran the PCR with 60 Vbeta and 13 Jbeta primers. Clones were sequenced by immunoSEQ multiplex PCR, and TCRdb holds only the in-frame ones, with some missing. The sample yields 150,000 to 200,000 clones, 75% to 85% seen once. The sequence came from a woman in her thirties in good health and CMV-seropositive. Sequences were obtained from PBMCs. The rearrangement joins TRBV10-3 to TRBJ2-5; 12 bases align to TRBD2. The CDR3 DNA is TGTGCCATCAGTGAGAACCGAGGACTAGCGGGGAACCAAGAGACCCAGTACTTC. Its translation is CAISENRGLAGNQETQYF.